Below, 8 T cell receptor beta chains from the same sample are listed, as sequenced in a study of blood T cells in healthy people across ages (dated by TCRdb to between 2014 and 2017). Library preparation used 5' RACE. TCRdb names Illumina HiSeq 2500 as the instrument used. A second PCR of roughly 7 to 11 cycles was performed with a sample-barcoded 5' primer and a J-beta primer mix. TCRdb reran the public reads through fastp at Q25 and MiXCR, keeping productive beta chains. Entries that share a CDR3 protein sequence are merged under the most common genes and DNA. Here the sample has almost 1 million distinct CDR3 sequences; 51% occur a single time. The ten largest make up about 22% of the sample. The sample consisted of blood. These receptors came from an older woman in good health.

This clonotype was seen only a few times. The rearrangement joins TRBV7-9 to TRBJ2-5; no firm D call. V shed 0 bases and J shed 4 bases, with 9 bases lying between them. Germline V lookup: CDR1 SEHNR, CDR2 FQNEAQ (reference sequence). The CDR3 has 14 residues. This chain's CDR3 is CASSLARRGETQYF. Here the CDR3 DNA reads TGTGCCAGCAGCTTAGCGCGTCGAGGAGAGACCCAGTACTTC.

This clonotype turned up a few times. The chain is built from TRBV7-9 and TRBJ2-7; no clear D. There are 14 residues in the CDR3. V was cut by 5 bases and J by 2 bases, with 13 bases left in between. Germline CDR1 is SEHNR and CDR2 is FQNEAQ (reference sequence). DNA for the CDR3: TGTGCCAGCAGCCCTGTTTTAATACCCTACGAGCAGTACTTC. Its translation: CASSPVLIPYEQYF.

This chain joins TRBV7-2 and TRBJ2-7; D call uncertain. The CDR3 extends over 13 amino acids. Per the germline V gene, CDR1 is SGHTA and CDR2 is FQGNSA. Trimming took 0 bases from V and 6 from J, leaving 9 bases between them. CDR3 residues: CASSLAVGFEQYF. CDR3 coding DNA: TGTGCCAGCAGCTTAGCGGTCGGGTTCGAGCAGTACTTC.

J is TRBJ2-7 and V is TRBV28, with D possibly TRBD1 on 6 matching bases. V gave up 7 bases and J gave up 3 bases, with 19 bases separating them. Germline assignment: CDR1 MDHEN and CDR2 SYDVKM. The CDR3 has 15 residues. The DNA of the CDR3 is TGTGCCAGCACCCCAAGGACAGAAGGGGGCTACGAGCAGTACTTC. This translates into CASTPRTEGGYEQYF.

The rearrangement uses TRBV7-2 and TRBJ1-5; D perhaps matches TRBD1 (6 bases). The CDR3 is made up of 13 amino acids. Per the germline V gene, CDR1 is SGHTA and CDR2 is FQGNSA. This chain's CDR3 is CAASQGPNQPQHF. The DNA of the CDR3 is TGTGCTGCTAGCCAGGGGCCCAATCAGCCCCAGCATTTT.

CDR3 in DNA: TGCGCCAGCAGCTTCCCGCCGGAGGACAGGGGGCTGGCAGATACGCAGTATTTT. This codes for CASSFPPEDRGLADTQYF. J is TRBJ2-3 and V is TRBV5-1; 11 positions agree with TRBD1. CDR1 and CDR2 (germline): SGHRS, YFSETQ. Trimming removed 2 bases from V and 4 bases from J; junction bases left unmatched: 12. This CDR3 has 18 residues.

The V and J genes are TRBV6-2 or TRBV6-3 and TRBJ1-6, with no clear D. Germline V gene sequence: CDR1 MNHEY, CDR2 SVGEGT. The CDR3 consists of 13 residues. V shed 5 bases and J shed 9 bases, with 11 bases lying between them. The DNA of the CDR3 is TGTGCCAGCAGTCCCCCTGCGGGTTCACCCCTCCACTTT. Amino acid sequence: CASSPPAGSPLHF.

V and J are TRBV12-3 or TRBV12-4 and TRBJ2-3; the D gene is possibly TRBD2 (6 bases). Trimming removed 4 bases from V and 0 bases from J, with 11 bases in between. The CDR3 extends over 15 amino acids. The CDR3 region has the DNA TGTGCCAGCAGTTCCGGGAGACCTAGCACAGATACGCAGTATTTT. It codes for CASSSGRPSTDTQYF.